The clone carrying this TCR beta chain was picked up many times. The antigen is undetermined. The data were taken from a study of regulatory T cells in long-lasting Graves disease. This sample's time point: newly diagnosed GD, antithyroid drugs for less than 3 months. Extracted PBMC RNA gave rise to the TCR library. Guidelines of the American Thyroid Association were used to diagnose Graves' disease. Investigators prepared the TCR beta libraries by applying iRepertoire HTBI primers and Arm-PCR of CDR3 regions. TCRdb re-called the multiplex PCR reads with MiXCR, one entry per CDR3 protein. Of about 470,000 distinct CDR3 sequences listed, 15% to 20% were seen once; the top ten hold approximately 12%. Notes on the study in general: TRBV28 was favored in persistent disease, as were TRBJ1-2 and TRBJ2-5. It was peripheral blood alone, not thyroid tissue, that was studied.

Germline V gene lookup returns CDR1 ENHRY and CDR2 SYGVKD. V was trimmed by 6 bases and J by 0 bases, leaving 17 bases between them. The CDR3 consists of 16 residues. The same sample was also used in a study of T cells in Graves' hyperthyroidism and ophthalmopathy. That study reports: HTBI primers were employed in a first-round RT-PCR of the TCR CDR3.

This receptor was taken from a man aged 35-49 years with Graves disease. The sample in question was peripheral blood mononuclear cells (PBMCs), obtained at new diagnosis, from a patient treated with antithyroid drugs. J is TRBJ1-1 and V is TRBV10-3, with D perhaps TRBD1 (6 bases). CDR3 in DNA: TGTGCCATCAGCCCGAGGAGCCAGGGGTTGAACACTGAAGCTTTCTTT. The encoded protein is CAISPRSQGLNTEAFF.